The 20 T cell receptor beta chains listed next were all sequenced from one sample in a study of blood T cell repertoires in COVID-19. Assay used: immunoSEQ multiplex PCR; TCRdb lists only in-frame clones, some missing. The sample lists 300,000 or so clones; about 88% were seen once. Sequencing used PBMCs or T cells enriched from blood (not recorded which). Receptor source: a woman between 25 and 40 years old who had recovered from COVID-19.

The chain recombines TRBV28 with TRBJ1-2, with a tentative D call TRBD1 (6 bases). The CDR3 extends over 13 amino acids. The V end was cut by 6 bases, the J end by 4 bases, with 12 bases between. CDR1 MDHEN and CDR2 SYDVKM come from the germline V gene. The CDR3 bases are TGTGCCAGCAGACCGACAGGCATCTATGGCTACACCTTC. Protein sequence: CASRPTGIYGYTF.

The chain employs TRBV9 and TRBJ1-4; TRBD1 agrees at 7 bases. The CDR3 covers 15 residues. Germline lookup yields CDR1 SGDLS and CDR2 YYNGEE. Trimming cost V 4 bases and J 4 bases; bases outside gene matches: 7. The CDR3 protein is CASSRDSVVNEKLFF. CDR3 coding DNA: TGTGCCAGCAGCCGGGACAGCGTGGTTAATGAAAAACTGTTTTTT.

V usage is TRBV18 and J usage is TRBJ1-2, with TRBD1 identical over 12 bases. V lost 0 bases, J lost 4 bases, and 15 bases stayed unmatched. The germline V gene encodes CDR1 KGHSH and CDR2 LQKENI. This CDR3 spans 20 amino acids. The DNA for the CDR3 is TGTGCCAGCTCACCACCGCTTGTAGCTGGGACAGGGGGCGCAGGCTATGGCTACACCTTC. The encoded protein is CASSPPLVAGTGGAGYGYTF.

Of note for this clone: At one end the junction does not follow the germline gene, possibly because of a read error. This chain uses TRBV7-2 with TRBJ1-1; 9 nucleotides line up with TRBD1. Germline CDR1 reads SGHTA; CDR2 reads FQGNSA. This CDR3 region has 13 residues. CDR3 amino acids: CASSRQGDTEAFF. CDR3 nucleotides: TGTGCCAGCAGCAGACAGGGGGACACCGAAGCTTTCTTT.

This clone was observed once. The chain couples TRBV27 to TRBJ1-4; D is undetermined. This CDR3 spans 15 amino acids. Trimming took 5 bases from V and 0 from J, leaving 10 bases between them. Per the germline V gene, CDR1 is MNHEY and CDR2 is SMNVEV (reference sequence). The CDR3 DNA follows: TGTGCCAGCAGTCCAAGACTTGCAACTAATGAAAAACTGTTTTTT. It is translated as CASSPRLATNEKLFF.

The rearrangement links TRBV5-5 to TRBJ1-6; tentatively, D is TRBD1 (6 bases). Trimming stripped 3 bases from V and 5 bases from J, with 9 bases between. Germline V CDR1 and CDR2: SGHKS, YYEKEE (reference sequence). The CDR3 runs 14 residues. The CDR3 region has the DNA TGTGCCAGCAGCTCAGGGGAGAATAATTCACCCCTCCACTTT. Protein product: CASSSGENNSPLHF.

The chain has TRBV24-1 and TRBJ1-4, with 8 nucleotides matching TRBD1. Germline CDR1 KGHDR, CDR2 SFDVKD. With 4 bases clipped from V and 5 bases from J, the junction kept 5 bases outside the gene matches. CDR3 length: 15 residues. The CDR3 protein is CATSEGTGGNEKLFF. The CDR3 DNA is TGTGCCACCAGTGAGGGGACAGGAGGAAATGAAAAACTGTTTTTT.

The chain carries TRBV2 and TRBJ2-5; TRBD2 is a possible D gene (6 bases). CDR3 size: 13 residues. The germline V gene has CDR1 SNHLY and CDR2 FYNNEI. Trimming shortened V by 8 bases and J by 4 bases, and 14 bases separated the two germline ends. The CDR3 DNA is TGTGCCAGCTGGAGGGACCGAGGAGAGACCCAGTACTTC. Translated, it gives CASWRDRGETQYF.

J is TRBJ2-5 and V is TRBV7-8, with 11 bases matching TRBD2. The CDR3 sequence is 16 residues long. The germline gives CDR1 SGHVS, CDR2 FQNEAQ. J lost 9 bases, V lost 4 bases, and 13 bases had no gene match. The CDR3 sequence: CASSSTVLAGGTAQYF. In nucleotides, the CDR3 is TGTGCCAGCAGCTCTACTGTGCTAGCGGGGGGAACGGCCCAGTACTTC. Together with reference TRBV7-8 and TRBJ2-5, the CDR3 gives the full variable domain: GAGVSQSPRYKVAKRGQDVALRCDPISGHVSLFWYQQALGQGPEFLTYFQNEAQLDKSGLPSDRFFAERPEGSVSTLKIQRTQQEDSAVYLCASSSTVLAGGTAQYFGPGTRLLVL.

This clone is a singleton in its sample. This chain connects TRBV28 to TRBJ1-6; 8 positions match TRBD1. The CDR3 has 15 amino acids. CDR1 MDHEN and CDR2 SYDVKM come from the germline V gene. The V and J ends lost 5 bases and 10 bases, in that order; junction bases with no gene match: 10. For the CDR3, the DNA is TGTGCCAGCAGTCCCCAGACAGGGGCAGGCTCACCCCTCCACTTT. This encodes CASSPQTGAGSPLHF.

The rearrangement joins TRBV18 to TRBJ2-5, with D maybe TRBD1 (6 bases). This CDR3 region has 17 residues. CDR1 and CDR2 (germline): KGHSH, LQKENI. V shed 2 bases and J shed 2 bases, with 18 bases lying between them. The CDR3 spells CASSPTFGSRGQETQYF. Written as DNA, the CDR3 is TGTGCCAGCTCACCAACATTCGGTTCGAGGGGGCAAGAGACCCAGTACTTC.

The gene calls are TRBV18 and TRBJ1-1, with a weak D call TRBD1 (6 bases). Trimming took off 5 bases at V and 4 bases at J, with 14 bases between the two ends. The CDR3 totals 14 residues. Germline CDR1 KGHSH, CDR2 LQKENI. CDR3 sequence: CASSSNQGRTEAFF. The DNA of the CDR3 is TGTGCCAGCTCATCGAATCAGGGGCGCACTGAAGCTTTCTTT.

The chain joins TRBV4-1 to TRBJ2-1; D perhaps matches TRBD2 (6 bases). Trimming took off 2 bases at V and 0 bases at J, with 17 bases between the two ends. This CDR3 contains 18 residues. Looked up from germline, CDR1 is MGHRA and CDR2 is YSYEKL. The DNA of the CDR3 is TGCGCCAGCAGCCAACCGACTAGACAGACCAGCTCCTACAATGAGCAGTTCTTC. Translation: CASSQPTRQTSSYNEQFF.

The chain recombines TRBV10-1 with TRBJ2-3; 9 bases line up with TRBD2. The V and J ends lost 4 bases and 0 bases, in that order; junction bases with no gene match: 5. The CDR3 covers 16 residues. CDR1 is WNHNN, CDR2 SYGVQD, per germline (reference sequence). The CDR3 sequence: CASSGGLAGSTDTQYF. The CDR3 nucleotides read TGCGCCAGCAGTGGCGGGCTAGCGGGGAGCACAGATACGCAGTATTTT.

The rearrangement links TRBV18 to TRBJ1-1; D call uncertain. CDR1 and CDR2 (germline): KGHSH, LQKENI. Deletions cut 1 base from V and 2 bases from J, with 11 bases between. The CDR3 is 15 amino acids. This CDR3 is CASSPRAESNTEAFF. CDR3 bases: TGTGCCAGCTCACCACGGGCAGAAAGTAACACTGAAGCTTTCTTT.

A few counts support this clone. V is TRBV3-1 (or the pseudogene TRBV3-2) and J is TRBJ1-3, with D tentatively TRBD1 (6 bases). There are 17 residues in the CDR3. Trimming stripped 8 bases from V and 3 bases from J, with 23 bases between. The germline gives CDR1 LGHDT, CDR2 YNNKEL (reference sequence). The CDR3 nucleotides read TGTGCCAGCTCACAGGGAATGGGCAGGAGAGATGGAAACACCATATATTTT. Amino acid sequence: CASSQGMGRRDGNTIYF.

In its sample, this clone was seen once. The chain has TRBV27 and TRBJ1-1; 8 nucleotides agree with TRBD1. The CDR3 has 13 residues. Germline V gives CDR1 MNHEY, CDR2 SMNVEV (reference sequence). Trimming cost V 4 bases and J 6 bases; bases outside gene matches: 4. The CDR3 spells CASSSGQGSEAFF. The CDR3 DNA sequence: TGTGCCAGCAGTTCAGGACAGGGATCTGAAGCTTTCTTT.

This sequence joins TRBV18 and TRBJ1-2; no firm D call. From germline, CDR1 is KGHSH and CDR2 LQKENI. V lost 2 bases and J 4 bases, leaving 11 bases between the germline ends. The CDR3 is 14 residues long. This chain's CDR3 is CASSPGVAGYGYTF. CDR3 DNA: TGTGCCAGCTCACCAGGCGTGGCAGGCTATGGCTACACCTTC.

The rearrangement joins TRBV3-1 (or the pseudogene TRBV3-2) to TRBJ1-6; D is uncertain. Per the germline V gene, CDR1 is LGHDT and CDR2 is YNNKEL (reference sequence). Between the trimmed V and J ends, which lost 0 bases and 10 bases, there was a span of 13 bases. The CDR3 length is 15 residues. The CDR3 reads CASSQDSGWESPLHF. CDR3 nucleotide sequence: TGTGCCAGCAGCCAAGATTCGGGGTGGGAGTCACCCCTCCACTTT.

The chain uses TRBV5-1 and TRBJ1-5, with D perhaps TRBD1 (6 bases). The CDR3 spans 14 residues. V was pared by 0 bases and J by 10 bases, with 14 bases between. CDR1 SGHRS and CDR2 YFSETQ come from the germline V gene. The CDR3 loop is CASSLGSGDNPQHF. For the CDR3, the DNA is TGCGCCAGCAGCTTGGGGTCAGGGGATAATCCCCAGCATTTT.